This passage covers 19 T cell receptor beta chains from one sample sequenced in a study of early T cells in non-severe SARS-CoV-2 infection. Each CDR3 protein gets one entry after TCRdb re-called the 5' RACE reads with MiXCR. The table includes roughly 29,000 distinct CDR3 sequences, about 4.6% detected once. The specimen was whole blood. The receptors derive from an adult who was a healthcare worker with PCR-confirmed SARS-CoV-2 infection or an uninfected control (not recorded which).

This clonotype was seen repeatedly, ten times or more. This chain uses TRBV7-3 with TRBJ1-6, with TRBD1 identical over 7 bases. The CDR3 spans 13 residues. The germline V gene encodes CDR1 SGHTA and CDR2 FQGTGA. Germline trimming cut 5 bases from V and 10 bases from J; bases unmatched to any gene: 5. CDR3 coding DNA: TGTGCCAGCAGCACTGACAGGGACTCACCCCTCCACTTT. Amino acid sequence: CASSTDRDSPLHF.

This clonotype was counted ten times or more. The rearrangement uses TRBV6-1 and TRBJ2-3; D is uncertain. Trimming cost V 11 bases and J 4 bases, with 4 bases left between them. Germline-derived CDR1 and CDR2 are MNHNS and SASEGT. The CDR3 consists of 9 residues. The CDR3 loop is CAVADTQYF. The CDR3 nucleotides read TGTGCCGTGGCAGATACGCAGTATTTT.

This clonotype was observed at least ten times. The CDR3 loop reads CASSLAGTSGKYNEQFF. CDR3 in DNA: TGTGCCAGCAGCTTAGCCGGGACTAGCGGGAAGTACAATGAGCAGTTCTTC. J is TRBJ2-1 and V is TRBV11-2; 13 nucleotides agree with TRBD2. Unmatched junction bases numbered 4, after V lost 1 base and J lost 4 bases. The CDR3 totals 17 residues. Germline V gene data show CDR1 as SGHAT and CDR2 as FQNNGV.

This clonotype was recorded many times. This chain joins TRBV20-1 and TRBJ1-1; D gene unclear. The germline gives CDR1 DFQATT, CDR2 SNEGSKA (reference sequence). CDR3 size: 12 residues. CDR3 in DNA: TGCAGCGCAGCCAAGTTGAACACTGAAGCTTTCTTT. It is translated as CSAAKLNTEAFF.

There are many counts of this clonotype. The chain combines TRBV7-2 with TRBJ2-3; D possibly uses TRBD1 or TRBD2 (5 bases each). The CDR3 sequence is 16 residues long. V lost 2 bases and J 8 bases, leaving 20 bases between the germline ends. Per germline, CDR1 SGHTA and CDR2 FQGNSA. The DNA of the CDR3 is TGTGCCAGCAGCTTATATGATGTTGGGATGGGGGTTACGCAGTATTTT. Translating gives CASSLYDVGMGVTQYF.

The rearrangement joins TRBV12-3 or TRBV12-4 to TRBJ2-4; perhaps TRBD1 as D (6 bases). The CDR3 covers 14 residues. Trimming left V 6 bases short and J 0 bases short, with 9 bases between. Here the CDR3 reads CASRGDIAKNIQYF. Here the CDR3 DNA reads TGTGCCAGCAGGGGGGACATAGCCAAAAACATTCAGTACTTC.

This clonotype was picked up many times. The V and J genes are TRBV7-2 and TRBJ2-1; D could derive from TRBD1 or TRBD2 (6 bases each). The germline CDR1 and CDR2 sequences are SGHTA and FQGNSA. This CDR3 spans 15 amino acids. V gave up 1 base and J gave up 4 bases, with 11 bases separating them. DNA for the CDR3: TGTGCCAGCAGCTTAGTAGGGGGACTTTACAATGAGCAGTTCTTC. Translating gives CASSLVGGLYNEQFF.

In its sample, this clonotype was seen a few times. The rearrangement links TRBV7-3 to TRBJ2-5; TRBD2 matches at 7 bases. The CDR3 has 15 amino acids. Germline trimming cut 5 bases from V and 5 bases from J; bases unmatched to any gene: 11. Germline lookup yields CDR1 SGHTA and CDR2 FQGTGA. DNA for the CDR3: TGTGCCAGCAGCCGAATGAGCGGGGAGGGGGAGACCCAGTACTTC. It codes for CASSRMSGEGETQYF.

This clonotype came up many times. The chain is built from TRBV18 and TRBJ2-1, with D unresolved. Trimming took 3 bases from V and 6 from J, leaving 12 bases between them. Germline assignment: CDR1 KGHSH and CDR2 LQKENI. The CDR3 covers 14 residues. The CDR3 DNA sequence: TGTGCCAGCTCACCCGACTTTACCCTCAATGAGCAGTTCTTC. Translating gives CASSPDFTLNEQFF.

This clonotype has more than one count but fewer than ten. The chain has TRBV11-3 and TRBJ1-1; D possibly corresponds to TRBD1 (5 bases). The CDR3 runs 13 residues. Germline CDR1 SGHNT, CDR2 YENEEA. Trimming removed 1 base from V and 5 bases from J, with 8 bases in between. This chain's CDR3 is CASSLVKGTEAFF. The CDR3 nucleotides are TGTGCCAGCAGCTTAGTGAAGGGGACTGAAGCTTTCTTT.

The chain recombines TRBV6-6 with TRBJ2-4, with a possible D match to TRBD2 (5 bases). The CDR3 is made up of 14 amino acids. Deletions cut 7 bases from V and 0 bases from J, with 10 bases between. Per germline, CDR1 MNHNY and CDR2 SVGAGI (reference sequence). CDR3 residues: CASTPREAKNIQYF. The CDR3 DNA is TGTGCCAGCACCCCCCGGGAAGCCAAAAACATTCAGTACTTC.

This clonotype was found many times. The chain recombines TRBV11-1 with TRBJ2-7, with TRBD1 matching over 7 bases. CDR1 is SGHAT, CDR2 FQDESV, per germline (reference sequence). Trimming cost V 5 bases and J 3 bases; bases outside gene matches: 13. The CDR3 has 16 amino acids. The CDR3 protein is CASSRLSGTELYEQYF. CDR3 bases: TGTGCCAGCAGCCGACTTTCCGGGACAGAGCTCTACGAGCAGTACTTC.

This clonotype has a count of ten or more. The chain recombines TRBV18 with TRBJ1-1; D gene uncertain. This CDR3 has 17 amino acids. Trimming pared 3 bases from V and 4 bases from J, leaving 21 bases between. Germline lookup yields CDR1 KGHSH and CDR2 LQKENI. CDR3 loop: CASSPNPQPALGTEAFF. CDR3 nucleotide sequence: TGTGCCAGCTCACCTAACCCTCAGCCCGCGTTGGGCACTGAAGCTTTCTTT.

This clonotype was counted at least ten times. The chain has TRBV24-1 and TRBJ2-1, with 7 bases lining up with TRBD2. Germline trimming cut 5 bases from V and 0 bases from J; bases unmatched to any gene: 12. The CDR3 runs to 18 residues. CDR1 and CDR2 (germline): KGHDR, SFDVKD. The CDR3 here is CATSARMVAGSSYNEQFF. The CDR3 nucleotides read TGTGCCACCAGTGCCCGAATGGTAGCGGGTAGCTCCTACAATGAGCAGTTCTTC.

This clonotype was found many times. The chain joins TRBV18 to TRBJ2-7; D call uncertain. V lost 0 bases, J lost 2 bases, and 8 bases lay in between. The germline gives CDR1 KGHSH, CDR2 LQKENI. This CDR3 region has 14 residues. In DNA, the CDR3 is TGTGCCAGCTCACCACCGTCGACCACCTACGAGCAGTACTTC. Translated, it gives CASSPPSTTYEQYF.

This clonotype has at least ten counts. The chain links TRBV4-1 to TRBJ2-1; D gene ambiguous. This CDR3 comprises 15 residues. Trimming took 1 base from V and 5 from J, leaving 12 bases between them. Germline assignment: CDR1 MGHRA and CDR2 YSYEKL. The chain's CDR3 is CASSQGYGPNNEQFF. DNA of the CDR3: TGCGCCAGCAGCCAAGGTTACGGGCCAAACAATGAGCAGTTCTTC.

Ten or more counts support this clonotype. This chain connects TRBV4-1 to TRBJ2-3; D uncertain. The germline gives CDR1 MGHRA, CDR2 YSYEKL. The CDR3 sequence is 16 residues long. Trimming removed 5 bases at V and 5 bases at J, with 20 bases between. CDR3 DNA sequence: TGCGCCAGCAGCAACAACCCGCGGTTCGCCGGAGATACGCAGTATTTT. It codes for CASSNNPRFAGDTQYF.

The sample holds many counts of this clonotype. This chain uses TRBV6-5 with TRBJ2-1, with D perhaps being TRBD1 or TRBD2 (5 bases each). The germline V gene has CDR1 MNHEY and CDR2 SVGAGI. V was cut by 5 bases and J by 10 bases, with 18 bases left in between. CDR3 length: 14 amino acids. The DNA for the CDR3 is TGTGCCAGCAGTCCCCGGGACCAGCTAGAGGAGCAGTTCTTC. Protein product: CASSPRDQLEEQFF.

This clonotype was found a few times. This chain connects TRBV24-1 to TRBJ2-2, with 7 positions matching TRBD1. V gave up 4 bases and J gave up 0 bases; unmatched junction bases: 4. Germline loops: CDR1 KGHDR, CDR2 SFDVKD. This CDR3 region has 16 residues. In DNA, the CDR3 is TGTGCCACCAGTGACCCCGGGACAGCGAACACCGGGGAGCTGTTTTTT. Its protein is CATSDPGTANTGELFF.